These 14 T cell receptor beta chains were all obtained from the same sample, sequenced in a study of blood T cell repertoires in COVID-19. Some clones are missing from TCRdb's copy, which holds only in-frame ones; the method was immunoSEQ multiplex PCR. The sample shows 450,000 or so clones, roughly 91% of them seen only once. Sequenced: PBMCs or T cells enriched from blood (not recorded which). The receptor source for this set is a man younger than 35 who had recovered from COVID-19.

The chain couples TRBV5-6 to TRBJ1-2; a possible D gene is TRBD1 (5 bases). This CDR3 is 11 amino acids long. CDR1 is SGHDT, CDR2 YYEEEE, per germline. V lost 3 bases and J lost 8, with 8 bases in between. CDR3 DNA: TGTGCCAGCAGCTGGAAGGGGGGCTACACCTTC. Translated, it gives CASSWKGGYTF.

The chain carries TRBV29-1 and TRBJ1-1; no clear D. This CDR3 region has 12 residues. The germline CDR1 and CDR2 sequences are SQVTM and ANQGSEA. V dropped 4 bases and J dropped 1 base, with 7 bases sitting between them. The CDR3 loop reads CSVVVRNTEAFF. DNA of the CDR3: TGCAGCGTTGTAGTTAGGAACACTGAAGCTTTCTTT.

In nucleotides, the CDR3 is TGTGCCAGCAGCGACGGACAGGGGGTATTTGCAACTAATGAAAAACTGTTTTTT. This encodes CASSDGQGVFATNEKLFF. This sequence joins TRBV7-9 and TRBJ1-4; 10 bases fit TRBD1. Trimming at V came to 5 bases and at J to 0 bases, leaving 9 bases not matched to a gene. The CDR3 covers 18 residues. The germline gives CDR1 SEHNR, CDR2 FQNEAQ (reference sequence).

This clone has just one count. The genes are TRBV28 and TRBJ1-6; D not certain. The ends were cut back, 6 bases at V and 5 bases at J, with 17 bases in the middle. The CDR3 length is 16 residues. Germline lookup yields CDR1 MDHEN and CDR2 SYDVKM. CDR3 bases: TGTGCCAGCAGCCGAACCGCCGGGTCGGATAATTCACCCCTCCACTTT. It codes for CASSRTAGSDNSPLHF. Full variable domain (outside the CDR3, taken from reference TRBV28 and TRBJ1-6): DVKVTQSSRYLVKRTGEKVFLECVQDMDHENMFWYRQDPGLGLRLIYFSYDVKMKEKGDIPEGYSVSREKKERFSLILESASTNQTSMYLCASSRTAGSDNSPLHFGNGTRLTVT.

The rearrangement links TRBV18 to TRBJ2-7; no clear D gene. V lost 3 bases to trimming and J lost 2 bases, with 5 bases between them. CDR1 and CDR2 (germline): KGHSH, LQKENI. There are 12 residues in the CDR3. The DNA for the CDR3 is TGTGCCAGCTCACCGAGGACCTACGAGCAGTACTTC. Residues: CASSPRTYEQYF.

This chain links TRBV29-1 with TRBJ1-2; maybe TRBD1 (5 bases). The V gene's germline CDR1 is SQVTM and CDR2 ANQGSEA. This CDR3 has 12 residues. Trimming took 1 base from V and 8 from J, leaving 11 bases between them. The CDR3 sequence is CSVEGQGGGYTF. CDR3 nucleotide sequence: TGCAGCGTTGAAGGCCAGGGAGGCGGCTACACCTTC.

The V call is TRBV5-1, the J call TRBJ2-1; weak D call: TRBD2 (5 bases). The CDR3 length is 15 residues. Germline V CDR1 and CDR2: SGHRS, YFSETQ. V lost 5 bases to trimming and J lost 0 bases, with 12 bases between them. The CDR3 region has the DNA TGCGCCAGCAGTCGGAGGCTTAGCTCCTACAATGAGCAGTTCTTC. It encodes CASSRRLSSYNEQFF.

The chain links TRBV2 to TRBJ2-3; 13 bases are a match to TRBD2. The CDR3 spans 15 residues. CDR1 is SNHLY and CDR2 is FYNNEI in the germline V gene. Germline trimming cut 4 bases from V and 6 bases from J; bases unmatched to any gene: 4. The CDR3 sequence is CASSVLAGGADTQYF. For the CDR3, the DNA is TGTGCCAGCAGTGTACTAGCGGGGGGGGCCGATACGCAGTATTTT.

This rearrangement joins TRBV11-3 to TRBJ1-6; D is perhaps TRBD1 (6 bases). Per germline, CDR1 SGHNT and CDR2 YENEEA. V was shortened by 8 bases and J by 10 bases, with 15 bases between the two germline ends. The CDR3 is made up of 13 amino acids. CDR3 sequence (DNA): TGTGCCAGCTGGGGGGGCCAGGGATCACCCCTCCACTTT. Translation gives CASWGGQGSPLHF.

This sequence joins TRBV11-3 and TRBJ1-1; TRBD1 might be the D (6 bases). The CDR3 has 14 residues. Trimming took off 3 bases at V and 1 base at J, with 9 bases between the two ends. The germline V gene encodes CDR1 SGHNT and CDR2 YENEEA. The CDR3 coding sequence is TGTGCCAGCAGCTTCGAAGGGGGGAACACTGAAGCTTTCTTT. It specifies CASSFEGGNTEAFF.

This chain uses TRBV28 with TRBJ1-1; D ambiguous. With 6 bases removed from V and 6 bases from J, the gap between germline ends came to 5 bases. Germline lookup yields CDR1 MDHEN and CDR2 SYDVKM. The CDR3 length is 10 residues. The CDR3 sequence: CASRSSEAFF. Written as DNA, the CDR3 is TGTGCCAGCAGGTCCTCTGAAGCTTTCTTT.

The J gene is TRBJ2-1, the V gene TRBV5-1; D is undetermined. Per germline, CDR1 SGHRS and CDR2 YFSETQ. V lost 4 bases and J lost 10, with 12 bases in between. The CDR3 runs to 12 residues. The CDR3 spells CASSPAPGEQFF. The DNA of the CDR3 is TGCGCCAGCAGCCCGGCCCCCGGGGAGCAGTTCTTC.

The chain joins TRBV3-1 (or the pseudogene TRBV3-2) to TRBJ1-6, with D uncertain. Trimming removed 5 bases at V and 9 bases at J, with 11 bases between. CDR1 and CDR2 from the germline V gene are LGHDT and YNNKEL (reference sequence). CDR3 length: 13 amino acids. The CDR3 loop is CASSGGSSSPLHF. The CDR3 DNA reads TGTGCCAGCAGCGGAGGAAGTAGTTCACCCCTCCACTTT.

This chain links TRBV30 with TRBJ1-1; D remains ambiguous. Germline CDR1 is GTSNPN and CDR2 is SVGIG (reference sequence). V was pared by 2 bases and J by 8 bases, with 15 bases between. CDR3 length: 13 amino acids. CDR3 nucleotides: TGTGCCTGGAGTTTAGGAGTCGGCGGGGAAGCTTTCTTT. Its protein product is CAWSLGVGGEAFF. The full variable domain, with the rest looked up from reference TRBV30 and TRBJ1-1, is SQTIHQWPATLVQPVGSPLSLECTVEGTSNPNLYWYRQAAGRGLQLLFYSVGIGQISSEVPQNLSASRPQDRQFILSSKKLLLSDSGFYLCAWSLGVGGEAFFGQGTRLTVV.